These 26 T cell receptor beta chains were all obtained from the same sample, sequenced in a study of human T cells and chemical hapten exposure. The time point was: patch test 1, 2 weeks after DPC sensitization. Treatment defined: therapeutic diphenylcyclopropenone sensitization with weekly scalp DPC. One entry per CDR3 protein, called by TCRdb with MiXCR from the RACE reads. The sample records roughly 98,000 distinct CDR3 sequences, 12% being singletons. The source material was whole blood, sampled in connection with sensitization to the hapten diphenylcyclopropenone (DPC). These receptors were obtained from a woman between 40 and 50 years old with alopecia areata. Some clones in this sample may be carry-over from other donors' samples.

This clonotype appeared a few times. The CDR3: CASSPAPRVNTEAFF. The CDR3 coding sequence is TGTGCCAGCAGCCCCGCACCCAGGGTGAACACTGAAGCTTTCTTT. The chain joins TRBV5-5 to TRBJ1-1; tentative D call: TRBD1 (5 bases). This CDR3 is built from 15 residues. Germline CDR1 and CDR2: SGHKS and YYEKEE (reference sequence). V was trimmed by 4 bases and J by 0 bases, leaving 13 bases between them.

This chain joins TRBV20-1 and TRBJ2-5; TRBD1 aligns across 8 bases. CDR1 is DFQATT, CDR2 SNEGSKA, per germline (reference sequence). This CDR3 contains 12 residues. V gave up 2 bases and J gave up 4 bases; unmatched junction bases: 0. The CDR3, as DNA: TGCAGTGCTAGACAGGGGGCAGAGACCCAGTACTTC. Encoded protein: CSARQGAETQYF.

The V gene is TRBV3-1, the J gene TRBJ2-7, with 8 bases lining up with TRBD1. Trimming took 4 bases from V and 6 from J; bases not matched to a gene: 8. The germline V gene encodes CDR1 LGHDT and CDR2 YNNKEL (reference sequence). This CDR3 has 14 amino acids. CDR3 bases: TGTGCCAGCAGCCTACGACAGGGGTTGGGCGAGCAGTACTTC. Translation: CASSLRQGLGEQYF.

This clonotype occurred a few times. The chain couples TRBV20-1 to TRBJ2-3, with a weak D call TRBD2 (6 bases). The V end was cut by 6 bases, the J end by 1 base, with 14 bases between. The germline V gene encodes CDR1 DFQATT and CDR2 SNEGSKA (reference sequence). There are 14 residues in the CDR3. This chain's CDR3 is CSAALAVRTDTQYF. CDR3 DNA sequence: TGCAGTGCCGCTTTAGCGGTCCGCACAGATACGCAGTATTTT.

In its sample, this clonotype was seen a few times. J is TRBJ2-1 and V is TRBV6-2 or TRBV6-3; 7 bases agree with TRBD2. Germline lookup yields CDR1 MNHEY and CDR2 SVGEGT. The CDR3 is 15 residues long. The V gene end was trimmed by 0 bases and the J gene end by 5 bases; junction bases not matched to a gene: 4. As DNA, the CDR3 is TGTGCCAGCAGTTACTCGGTTCGGGGGGACAATGAGCAGTTCTTC. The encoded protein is CASSYSVRGDNEQFF.

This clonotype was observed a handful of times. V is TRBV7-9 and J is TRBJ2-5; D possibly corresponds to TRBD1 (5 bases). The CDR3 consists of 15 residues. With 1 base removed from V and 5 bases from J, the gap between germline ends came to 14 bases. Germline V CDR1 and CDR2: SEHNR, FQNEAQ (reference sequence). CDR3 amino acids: CASSLGLTVGETQYF. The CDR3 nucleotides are TGTGCCAGCAGCTTAGGATTGACAGTTGGGGAGACCCAGTACTTC.

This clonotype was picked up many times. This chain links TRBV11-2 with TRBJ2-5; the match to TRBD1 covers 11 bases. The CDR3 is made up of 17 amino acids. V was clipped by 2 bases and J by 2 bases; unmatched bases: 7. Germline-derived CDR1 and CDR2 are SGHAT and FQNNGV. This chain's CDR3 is CASSLLMDRGRQETQYF. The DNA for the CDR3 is TGTGCCAGCAGCTTACTAATGGACAGGGGGCGTCAAGAGACCCAGTACTTC.

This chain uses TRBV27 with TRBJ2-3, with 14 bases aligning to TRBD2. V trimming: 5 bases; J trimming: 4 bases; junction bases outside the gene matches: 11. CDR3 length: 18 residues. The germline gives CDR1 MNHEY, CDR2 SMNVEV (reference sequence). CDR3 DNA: TGTGCCAGCAGTCCCCAAGGGGGACTAGCGGGAGTCGCAGATACGCAGTATTTT. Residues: CASSPQGGLAGVADTQYF.

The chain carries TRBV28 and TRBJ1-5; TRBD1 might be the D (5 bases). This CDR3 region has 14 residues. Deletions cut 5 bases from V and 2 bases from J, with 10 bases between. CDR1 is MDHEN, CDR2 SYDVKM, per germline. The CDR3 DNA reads TGTGCCAGCAGTCCATGGGACGGCAATCAGCCCCAGCATTTT. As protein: CASSPWDGNQPQHF.

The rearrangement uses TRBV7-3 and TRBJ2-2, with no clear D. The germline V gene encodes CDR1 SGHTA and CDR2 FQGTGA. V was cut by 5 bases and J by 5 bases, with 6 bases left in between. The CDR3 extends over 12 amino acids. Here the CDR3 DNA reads TGTGCCAGCAGCGTCAGTACCGGGGAGCTGTTTTTT. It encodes CASSVSTGELFF.

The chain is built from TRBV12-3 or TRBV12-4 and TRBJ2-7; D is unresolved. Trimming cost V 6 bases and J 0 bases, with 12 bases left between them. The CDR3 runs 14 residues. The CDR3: CASSQTRSSYEQYF. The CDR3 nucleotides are TGTGCCAGCAGCCAGACCCGGAGCTCCTACGAGCAGTACTTC.

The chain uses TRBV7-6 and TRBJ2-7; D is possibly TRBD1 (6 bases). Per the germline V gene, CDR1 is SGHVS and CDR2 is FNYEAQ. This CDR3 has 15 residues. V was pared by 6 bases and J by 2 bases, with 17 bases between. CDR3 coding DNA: TGTGCCAGCAGGGGGGCCGGGTCCCAACCCTACGAGCAGTACTTC. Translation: CASRGAGSQPYEQYF.

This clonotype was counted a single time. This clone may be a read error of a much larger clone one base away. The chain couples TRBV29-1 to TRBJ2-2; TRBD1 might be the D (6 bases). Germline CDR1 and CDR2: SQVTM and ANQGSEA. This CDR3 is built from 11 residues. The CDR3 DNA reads TGCACCGTCGCACAGGGCGGGGAGCTGTTTTTT. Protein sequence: CTVAQGGELFF.

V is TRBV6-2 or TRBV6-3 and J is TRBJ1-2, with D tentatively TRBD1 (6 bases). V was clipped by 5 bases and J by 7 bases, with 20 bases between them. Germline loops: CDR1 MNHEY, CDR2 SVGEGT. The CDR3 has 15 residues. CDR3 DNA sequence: TGTGCCAGCAGTCCCCTAACAACAGGGACGGTTGGCTACACCTTC. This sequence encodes CASSPLTTGTVGYTF.

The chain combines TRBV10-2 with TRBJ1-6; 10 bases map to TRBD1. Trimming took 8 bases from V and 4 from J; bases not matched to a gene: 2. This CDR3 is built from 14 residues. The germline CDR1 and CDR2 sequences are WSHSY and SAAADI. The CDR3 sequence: CASEDRGYNSPLHF. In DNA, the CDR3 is TGCGCCAGCGAGGACAGGGGGTATAATTCACCCCTCCACTTT.

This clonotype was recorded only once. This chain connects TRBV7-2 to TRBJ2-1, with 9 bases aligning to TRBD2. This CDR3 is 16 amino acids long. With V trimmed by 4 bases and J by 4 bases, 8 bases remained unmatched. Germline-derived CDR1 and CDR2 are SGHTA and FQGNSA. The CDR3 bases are TGTGCCAGCAGCTGGAGGGGTAGCGGGAGTTACAATGAGCAGTTCTTC. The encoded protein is CASSWRGSGSYNEQFF.

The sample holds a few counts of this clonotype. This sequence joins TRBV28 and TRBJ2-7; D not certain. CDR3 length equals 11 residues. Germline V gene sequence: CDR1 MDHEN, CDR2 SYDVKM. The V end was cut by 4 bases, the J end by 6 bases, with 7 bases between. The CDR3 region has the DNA TGTGCCAGCAGTTCCCCGAGCGAGCAGTACTTC. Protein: CASSSPSEQYF.

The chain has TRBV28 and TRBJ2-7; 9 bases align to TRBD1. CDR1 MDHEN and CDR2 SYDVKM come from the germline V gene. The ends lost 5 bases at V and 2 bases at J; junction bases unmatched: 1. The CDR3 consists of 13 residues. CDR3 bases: TGTGCCAGCAGTGGGACAGGGCCCTACGAGCAGTACTTC. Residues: CASSGTGPYEQYF.

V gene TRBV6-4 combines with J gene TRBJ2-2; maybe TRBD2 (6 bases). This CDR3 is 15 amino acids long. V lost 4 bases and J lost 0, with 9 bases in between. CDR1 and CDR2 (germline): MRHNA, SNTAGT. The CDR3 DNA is TGTGCCAGCAGTGTAAGCGGGTCGAACACCGGGGAGCTGTTTTTT. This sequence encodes CASSVSGSNTGELFF.

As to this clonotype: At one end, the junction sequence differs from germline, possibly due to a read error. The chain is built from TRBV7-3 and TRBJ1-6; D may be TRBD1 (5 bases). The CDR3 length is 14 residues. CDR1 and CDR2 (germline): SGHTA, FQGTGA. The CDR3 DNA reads TGTGCCAACAGCCGTGGGACCGCCTATTCACCCCTCCACTTT. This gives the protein CANSRGTAYSPLHF.

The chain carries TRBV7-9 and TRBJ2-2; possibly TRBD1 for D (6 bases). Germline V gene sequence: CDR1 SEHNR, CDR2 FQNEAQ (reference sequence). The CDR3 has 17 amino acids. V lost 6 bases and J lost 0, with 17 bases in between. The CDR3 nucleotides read TGTGCCAGCAGACCTTTCGGACAGTCCGCGAACACCGGGGAGCTGTTTTTT. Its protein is CASRPFGQSANTGELFF.

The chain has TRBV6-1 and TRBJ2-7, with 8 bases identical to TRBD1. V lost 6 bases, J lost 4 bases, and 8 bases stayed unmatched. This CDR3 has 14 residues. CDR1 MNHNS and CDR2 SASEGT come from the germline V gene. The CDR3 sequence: CASRSPGQEYEQYF. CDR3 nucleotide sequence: TGTGCCAGCAGATCACCGGGACAGGAGTACGAGCAGTACTTC.

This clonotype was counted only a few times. CDR3 DNA sequence: TGTGCCAGCAGCCAGTACAGGACAGATACGCAGTATTTT. Protein: CASSQYRTDTQYF. The chain recombines TRBV3-1 with TRBJ2-3, with D maybe TRBD1 (5 bases). This CDR3 is 13 amino acids long. V was trimmed by 3 bases and J by 3 bases, leaving 7 bases between them. CDR1 is LGHDT and CDR2 is YNNKEL in the germline V gene (reference sequence).

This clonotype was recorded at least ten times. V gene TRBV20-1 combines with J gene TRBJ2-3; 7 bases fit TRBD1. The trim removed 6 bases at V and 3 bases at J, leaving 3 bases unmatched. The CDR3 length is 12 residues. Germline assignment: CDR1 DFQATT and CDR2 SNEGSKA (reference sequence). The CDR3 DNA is TGCAGTGCCAGGGGACAGACAGATACGCAGTATTTT. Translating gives CSARGQTDTQYF.

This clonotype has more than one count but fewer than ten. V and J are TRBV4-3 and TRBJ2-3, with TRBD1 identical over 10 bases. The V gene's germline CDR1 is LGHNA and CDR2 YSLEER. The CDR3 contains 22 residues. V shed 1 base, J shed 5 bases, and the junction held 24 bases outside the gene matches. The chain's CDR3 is CASSQGAGYGGTGTGELDTQYF. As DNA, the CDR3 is TGCGCCAGCAGCCAAGGGGCTGGGTACGGCGGAACCGGGACAGGGGAATTAGATACGCAGTATTTT.

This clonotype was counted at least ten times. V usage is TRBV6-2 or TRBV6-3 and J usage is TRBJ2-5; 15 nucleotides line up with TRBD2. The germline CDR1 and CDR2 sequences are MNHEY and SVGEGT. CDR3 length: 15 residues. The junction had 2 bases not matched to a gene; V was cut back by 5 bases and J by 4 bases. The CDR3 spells CASSRGLAGGETQYF. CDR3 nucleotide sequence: TGTGCCAGCAGTCGGGGACTAGCGGGAGGAGAGACCCAGTACTTC.